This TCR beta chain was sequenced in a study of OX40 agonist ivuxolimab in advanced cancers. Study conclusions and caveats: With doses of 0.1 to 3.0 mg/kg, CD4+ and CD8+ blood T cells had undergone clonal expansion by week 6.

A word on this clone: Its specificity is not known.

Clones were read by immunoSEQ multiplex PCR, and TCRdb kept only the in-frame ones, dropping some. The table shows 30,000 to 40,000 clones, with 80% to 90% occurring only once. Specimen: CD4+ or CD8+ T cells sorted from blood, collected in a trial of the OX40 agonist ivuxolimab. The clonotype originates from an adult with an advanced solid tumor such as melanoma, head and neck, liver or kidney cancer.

Written as DNA, the CDR3 is TGTGCCAGCACCATAGGGACTAGCAGTCACAATGAGCAGTTCTTC. The encoded protein is CASTIGTSSHNEQFF. The V gene is TRBV7-2, the J gene TRBJ2-1; the match to TRBD2 covers 9 bases. Germline loops: CDR1 SGHTA, CDR2 FQGNSA. This CDR3 region has 15 residues. V dropped 7 bases and J dropped 5; count of bases not matched to a gene: 9.